This T cell receptor (beta chain) was found in a study of beta chain features in type 1 diabetes. The purity of all sorted populations exceeded 95%. Findings and caveats of the study: Among all four CD4+ subsets, Type 1 diabetes patients had TCRB CDR3s that were moderately but significantly shorter. Because the template was cDNA, high-expressing cells might be over-represented.

The V and J ends lost 1 base and 3 bases respectively, with 16 bases between them. Germline loops: CDR1 SGHTA, CDR2 FQGNSA. The CDR3 loop spans 16 amino acids. This clone was counted between two and nine times. Its target is unknown. Expressed TCRB transcripts were sequenced because the entire RNA isolate underwent reverse transcription. Generated by immunoSEQ multiplex PCR, the TCRdb table keeps only in-frame clones and is missing some. Of 900,000 or so clones in the sample, 17% were seen once. The clonotype was recovered from a woman aged 18-35 years in good health. The sample taken for sequencing was naive CD4+ T cells from blood. This chain links TRBV7-2 with TRBJ2-7; TRBD2 is a possible D gene (5 bases). This chain's CDR3 is CASSLGVTPEVYEQYF. The DNA for the CDR3 is TGTGCCAGCAGCTTAGGGGTCACCCCGGAGGTCTACGAGCAGTACTTC.